This is a list of T cell receptor beta chains from one sample in a study of CD8+ T cells in alopecia areata. The assay was immunoSEQ multiplex PCR, and TCRdb's table has in-frame clones only and misses some. This table has fewer than 250,000 clones, approximately 61% appearing once. The sample here was CD4+ T cells sorted from blood, taken at week 0. The receptors were sampled from a human donor with alopecia areata. CDR3s include the opening cysteine and the closing phenylalanine or tryptophan. A D gene is named only where the DNA matches it firmly.

J gene	D gene	V gene	CDR3 protein
TRBJ2-5	NA	TRBV5-4	CASSYDWGTQYF
TRBJ2-7	NA	TRBV5-1	CASSFSGEAYEQYF
TRBJ2-2	NA	TRBV11-2	CASRRVGTGLFF
TRBJ2-3	TRBD2	TRBV7-2	CASSEPLAGGPYTQYF
TRBJ1-5	NA	TRBV7-9	CASSLEQFQPQHF
TRBJ2-7	NA	TRBV10-3	CAIGGSSYEQYF
TRBJ1-4	TRBD1	TRBV30	CAWAGTATNEKLFF
TRBJ1-4	NA	TRBV11-2	CASRNGEKLFF
TRBJ2-7	TRBD2	TRBV5-6	CASSPGLAGGPSYEQYF
TRBJ2-3	NA	TRBV7-2	CASSLAGRTDTQYF
TRBJ1-2	NA	TRBV29-1	CSVAGGGLGGNYGYTF
TRBJ1-3	NA	TRBV20-1	CSARAQNTIYF
TRBJ2-6	NA	TRBV25-1	CASSEYRSGANVLTF
TRBJ1-5	NA	TRBV9	CASAFGGAENQPQHF
TRBJ2-6	NA	TRBV30	CAWSVRLTGANVLTF
TRBJ2-1	NA	TRBV5-1	CASRKDSSYNEQFF
TRBJ2-7	TRBD1	TRBV10-3	CAIKVTGHSYEQYF
TRBJ2-3	NA	TRBV27	CASSLSSQAGYTQYF
TRBJ2-1	NA	TRBV4-1	CASSQGWGNYYNEQFF
TRBJ1-2	NA	TRBV15	CATSRGGRTGYTF
TRBJ2-7	TRBD1	TRBV30	CAWSPDRGYEQYF
TRBJ2-1	NA	TRBV7-3	CASSLSLSSYNEQFF
TRBJ1-5	NA	TRBV18	CASSPPGSGVQPQHF
TRBJ2-1	NA	TRBV30	CAWSVNTYNEQFF
TRBJ2-1	NA	TRBV6-5	CASSRRRSLGDEQFF
TRBJ1-5	NA	TRBV30	CAWSVGGFGNQPQHF
TRBJ2-5	NA	TRBV5-1	CASSLATRGETQYF
TRBJ2-2	NA	TRBV11-2	CASSLNSGNTGELFF
TRBJ2-1	NA	TRBV30	CAWTKGHNEQFF
TRBJ1-1	NA	TRBV30	CAWSVRFARGPEAFF
TRBJ2-7	TRBD1	TRBV7-9	CASSLPKTGGQYEQYF
TRBJ1-1	TRBD1	TRBV7-2	CASSRGQGNTEAFF
TRBJ2-5	NA	TRBV4-1	CASSPRQAGETQYF
TRBJ2-7	NA	TRBV4-2	CASSQDRGYEQYF
TRBJ2-3	NA	TRBV7-2	CASSPRDQGGQYF
TRBJ2-6	TRBD1	TRBV9	CASSGGTAGANVLTF
TRBJ1-5	TRBD1	TRBV12-5	CASGPTRTGDNQPQHF
TRBJ1-1	TRBD1	TRBV10-2	CASSEQGGTEAFF
TRBJ2-3	TRBD1	TRBV7-9	CASSRDRNTDTQYF
TRBJ1-1	TRBD1	TRBV5-1	CASSFQGQGGTEAFF
TRBJ1-3	NA	TRBV18	CASSPSTRGNTIYF
TRBJ2-3	NA	TRBV29-1	CSVEGKVTDTQYF
TRBJ1-1	NA	TRBV29-1	CSVEDRAKNTEAFF
TRBJ2-1	NA	TRBV4-2	CASSHPDGDEQFF
TRBJ1-1	NA	TRBV5-1	CASSLPAQNTEAFF
TRBJ1-1	NA	TRBV29-1	CSVESVGLNTEAFF
TRBJ2-7	NA	TRBV7-2	CASSPRVGEQYF
TRBJ2-7	NA	TRBV5-1	CASSTQGGPYEQYF
TRBJ2-1	TRBD1	TRBV29-1	CSGTGGNEQFF
TRBJ1-5	TRBD1	TRBV29-1	CSVLLTQGNQPQHF
TRBJ1-1	NA	TRBV30	CAWRRWNTEAFF